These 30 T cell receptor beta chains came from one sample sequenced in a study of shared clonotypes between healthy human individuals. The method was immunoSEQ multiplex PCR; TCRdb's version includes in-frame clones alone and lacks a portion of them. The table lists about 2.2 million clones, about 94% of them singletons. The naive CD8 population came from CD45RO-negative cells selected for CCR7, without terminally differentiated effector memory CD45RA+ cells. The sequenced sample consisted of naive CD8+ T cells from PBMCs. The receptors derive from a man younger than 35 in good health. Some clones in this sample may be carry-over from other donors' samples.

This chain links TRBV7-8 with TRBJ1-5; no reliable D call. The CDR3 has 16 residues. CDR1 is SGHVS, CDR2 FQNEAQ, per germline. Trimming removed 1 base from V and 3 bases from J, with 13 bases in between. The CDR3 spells CASSLGFAGLNQPQHF. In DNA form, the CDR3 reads TGTGCCAGCAGCTTAGGGTTCGCCGGGCTCAATCAGCCCCAGCATTTT. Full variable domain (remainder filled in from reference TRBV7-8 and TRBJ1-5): GAGVSQSPRYKVAKRGQDVALRCDPISGHVSLFWYQQALGQGPEFLTYFQNEAQLDKSGLPSDRFFAERPEGSVSTLKIQRTQQEDSAVYLCASSLGFAGLNQPQHFGDGTRLSIL.

CDR3 sequence (DNA): TGCAGCGTTATTATAGACGAGCAGTACTTC. Translation gives CSVIIDEQYF. The rearrangement uses TRBV29-1 and TRBJ2-7, with D unresolved. There are 10 residues in the CDR3. Germline CDR1 reads SQVTM; CDR2 reads ANQGSEA. V was trimmed by 5 bases and J by 5 bases, leaving 7 bases between them.

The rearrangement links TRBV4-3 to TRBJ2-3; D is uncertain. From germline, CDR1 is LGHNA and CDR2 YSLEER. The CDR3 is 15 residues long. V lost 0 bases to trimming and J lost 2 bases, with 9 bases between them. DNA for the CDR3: TGCGCCAGCAGCCAAGATAGTACCATCACAGATACGCAGTATTTT. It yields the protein CASSQDSTITDTQYF.

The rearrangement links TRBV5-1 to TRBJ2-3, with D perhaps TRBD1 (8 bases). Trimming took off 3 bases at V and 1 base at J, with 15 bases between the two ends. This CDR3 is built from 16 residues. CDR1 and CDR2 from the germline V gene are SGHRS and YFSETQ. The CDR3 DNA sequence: TGCGCCAGCAGCTCGTGGACAGGGAGGGGCACAGATACGCAGTATTTT. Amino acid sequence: CASSSWTGRGTDTQYF.

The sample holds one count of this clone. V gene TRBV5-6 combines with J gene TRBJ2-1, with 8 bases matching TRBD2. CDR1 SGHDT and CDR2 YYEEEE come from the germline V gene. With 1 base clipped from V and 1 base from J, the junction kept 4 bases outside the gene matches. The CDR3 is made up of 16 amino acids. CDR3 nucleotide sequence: TGTGCCAGCAGCTTGCCTAGCGGGCATTCCTACAATGAGCAGTTCTTC. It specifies CASSLPSGHSYNEQFF.

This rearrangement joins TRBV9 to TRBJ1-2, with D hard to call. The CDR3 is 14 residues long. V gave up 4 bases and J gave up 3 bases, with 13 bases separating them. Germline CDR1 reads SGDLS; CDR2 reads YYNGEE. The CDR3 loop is CASSPSGSDYGYTF. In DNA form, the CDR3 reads TGTGCCAGCAGCCCCTCCGGTTCGGACTATGGCTACACCTTC.

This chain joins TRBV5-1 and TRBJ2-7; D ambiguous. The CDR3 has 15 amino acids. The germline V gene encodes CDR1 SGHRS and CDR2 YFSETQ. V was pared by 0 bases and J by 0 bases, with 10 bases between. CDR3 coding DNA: TGCGCCAGCAGCTTGGAAATAGCTTTCTCCTACGAGCAGTACTTC. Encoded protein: CASSLEIAFSYEQYF.

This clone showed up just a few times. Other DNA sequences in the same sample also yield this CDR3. The chain's CDR3 is CASSFGGRAFF. CDR3 coding DNA: TGCGCCAGCAGCTTCGGGGGGCGAGCTTTCTTT. The V call is TRBV5-1, the J call TRBJ1-1, with a possible D match to TRBD1 (6 bases). Per germline, CDR1 SGHRS and CDR2 YFSETQ. The CDR3 is made up of 11 amino acids. With 2 bases removed from V and 10 bases from J, the gap between germline ends came to 9 bases.

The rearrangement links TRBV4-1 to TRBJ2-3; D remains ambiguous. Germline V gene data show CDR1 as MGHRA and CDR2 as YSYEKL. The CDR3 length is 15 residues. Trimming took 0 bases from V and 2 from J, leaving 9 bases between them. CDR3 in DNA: TGCGCCAGCAGCCAAGATCGGGCTTACACAGATACGCAGTATTTT. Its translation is CASSQDRAYTDTQYF.

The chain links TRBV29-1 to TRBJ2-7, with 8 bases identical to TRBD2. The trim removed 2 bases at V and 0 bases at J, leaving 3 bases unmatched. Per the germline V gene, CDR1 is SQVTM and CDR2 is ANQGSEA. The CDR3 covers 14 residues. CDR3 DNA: TGCAGCGTTGAACTAGCGGGTAACTCCTACGAGCAGTACTTC. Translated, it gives CSVELAGNSYEQYF.

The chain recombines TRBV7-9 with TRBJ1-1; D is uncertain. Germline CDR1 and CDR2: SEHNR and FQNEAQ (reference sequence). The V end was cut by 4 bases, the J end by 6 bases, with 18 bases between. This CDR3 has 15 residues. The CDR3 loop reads CASSSPLGSRPEAFF. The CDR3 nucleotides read TGTGCCAGCAGCTCCCCGTTGGGCTCACGCCCTGAAGCTTTCTTT.

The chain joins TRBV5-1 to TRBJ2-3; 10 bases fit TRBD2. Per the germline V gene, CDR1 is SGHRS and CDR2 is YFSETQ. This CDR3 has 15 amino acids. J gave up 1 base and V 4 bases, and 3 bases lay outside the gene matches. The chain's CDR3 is CASSRGTSGTDTQYF. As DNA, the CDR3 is TGCGCCAGCAGCAGGGGGACTAGCGGCACAGATACGCAGTATTTT.

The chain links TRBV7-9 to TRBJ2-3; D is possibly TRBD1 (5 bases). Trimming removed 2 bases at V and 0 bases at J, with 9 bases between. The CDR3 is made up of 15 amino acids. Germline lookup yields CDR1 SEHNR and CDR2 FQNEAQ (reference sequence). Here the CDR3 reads CASSLTDTSTDTQYF. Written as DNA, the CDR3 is TGTGCCAGCAGCTTAACGGACACGAGCACAGATACGCAGTATTTT. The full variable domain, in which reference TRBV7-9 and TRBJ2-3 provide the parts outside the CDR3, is DTGVSQNPRHKITKRGQNVTFRCDPISEHNRLYWYRQTLGQGPEFLTYFQNEAQLEKSRLLSDRFSAERPKGSFSTLEIQRTEQGDSAMYLCASSLTDTSTDTQYFGPGTRLTVL.

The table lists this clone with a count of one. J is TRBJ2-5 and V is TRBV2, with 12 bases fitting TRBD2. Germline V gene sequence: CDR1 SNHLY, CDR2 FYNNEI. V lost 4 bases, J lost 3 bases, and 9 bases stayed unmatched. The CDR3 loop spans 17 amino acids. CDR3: CASSGLAGVPREETQYF. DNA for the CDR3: TGTGCCAGCAGTGGACTAGCGGGAGTACCACGCGAAGAGACCCAGTACTTC.

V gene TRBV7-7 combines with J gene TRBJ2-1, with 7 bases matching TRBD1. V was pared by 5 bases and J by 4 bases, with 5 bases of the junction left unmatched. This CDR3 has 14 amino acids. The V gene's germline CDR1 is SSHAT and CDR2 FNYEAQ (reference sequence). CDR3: CASSPGTDYNEQFF. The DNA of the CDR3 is TGTGCCAGCAGCCCAGGGACAGATTACAATGAGCAGTTCTTC.

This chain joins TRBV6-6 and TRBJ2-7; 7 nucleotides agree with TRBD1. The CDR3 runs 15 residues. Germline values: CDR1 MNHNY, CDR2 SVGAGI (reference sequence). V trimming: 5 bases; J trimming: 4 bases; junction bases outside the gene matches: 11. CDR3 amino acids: CASSTTGHLLYEQYF. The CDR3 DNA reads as TGTGCCAGCAGTACGACAGGGCATCTTCTGTACGAGCAGTACTTC.

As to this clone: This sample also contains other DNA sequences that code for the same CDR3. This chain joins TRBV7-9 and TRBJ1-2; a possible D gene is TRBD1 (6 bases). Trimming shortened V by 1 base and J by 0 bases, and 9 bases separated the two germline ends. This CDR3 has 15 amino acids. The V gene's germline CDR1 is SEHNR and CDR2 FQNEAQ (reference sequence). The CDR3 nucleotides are TGTGCCAGCAGCTTAGGGGCAGGGGCTAACTATGGCTACACCTTC. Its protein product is CASSLGAGANYGYTF.

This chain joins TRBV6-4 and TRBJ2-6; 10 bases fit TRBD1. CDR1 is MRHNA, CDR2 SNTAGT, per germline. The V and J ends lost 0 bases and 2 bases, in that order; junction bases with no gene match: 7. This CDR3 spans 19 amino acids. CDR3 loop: CASSDSELTGGTGANVLTF. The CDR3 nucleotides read TGTGCCAGCAGTGACTCTGAGTTGACAGGGGGCACTGGGGCCAACGTCCTGACTTTC.

Here the CDR3 reads CASSPAPRQQYF. As DNA, the CDR3 is TGTGCCAGCAGTCCTGCCCCGAGACAGCAGTACTTC. V usage is TRBV28 and J usage is TRBJ2-7; D uncertain. CDR1 is MDHEN, CDR2 SYDVKM, per germline. V lost 5 bases and J lost 8, with 13 bases in between. The CDR3 totals 12 residues. The entire variable domain, with the rest obtained from reference TRBV28 and TRBJ2-7, is as follows: DVKVTQSSRYLVKRTGEKVFLECVQDMDHENMFWYRQDPGLGLRLIYFSYDVKMKEKGDIPEGYSVSREKKERFSLILESASTNQTSMYLCASSPAPRQQYFGPGTRLTVT.

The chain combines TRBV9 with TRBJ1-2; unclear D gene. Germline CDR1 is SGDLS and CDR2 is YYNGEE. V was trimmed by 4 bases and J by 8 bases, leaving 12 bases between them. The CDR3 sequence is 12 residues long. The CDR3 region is CASSPGGLGYTF. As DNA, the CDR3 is TGTGCCAGCAGCCCAGGAGGGTTAGGCTACACCTTC.

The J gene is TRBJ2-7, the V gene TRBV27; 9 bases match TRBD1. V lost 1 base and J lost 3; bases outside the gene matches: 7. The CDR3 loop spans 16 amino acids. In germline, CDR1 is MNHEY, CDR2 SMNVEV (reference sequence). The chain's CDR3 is CASSLFMGQGNYEQYF. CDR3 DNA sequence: TGTGCCAGCAGTTTATTTATGGGACAGGGTAACTACGAGCAGTACTTC.

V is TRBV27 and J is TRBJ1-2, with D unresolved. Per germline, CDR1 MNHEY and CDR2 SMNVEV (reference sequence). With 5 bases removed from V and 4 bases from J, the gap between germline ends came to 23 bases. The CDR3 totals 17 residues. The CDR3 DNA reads TGTGCCAGCAGTGCTACACCGACAAGGCTGGACCCCTATGGCTACACCTTC. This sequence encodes CASSATPTRLDPYGYTF.

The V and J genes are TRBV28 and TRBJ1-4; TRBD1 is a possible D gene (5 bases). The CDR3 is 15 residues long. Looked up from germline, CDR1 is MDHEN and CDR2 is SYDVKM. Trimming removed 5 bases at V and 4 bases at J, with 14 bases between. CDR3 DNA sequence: TGTGCCAGCAGTCGACGGGACGTCATTAATGAAAAACTGTTTTTT. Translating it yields CASSRRDVINEKLFF. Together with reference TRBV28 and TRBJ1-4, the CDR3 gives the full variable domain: DVKVTQSSRYLVKRTGEKVFLECVQDMDHENMFWYRQDPGLGLRLIYFSYDVKMKEKGDIPEGYSVSREKKERFSLILESASTNQTSMYLCASSRRDVINEKLFFGSGTQLSVL.

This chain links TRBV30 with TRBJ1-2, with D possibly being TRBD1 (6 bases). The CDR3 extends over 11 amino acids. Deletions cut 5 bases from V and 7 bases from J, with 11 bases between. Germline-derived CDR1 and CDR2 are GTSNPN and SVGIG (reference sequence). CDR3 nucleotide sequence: TGTGCCTGGTCCAGGGGACTTGGCTACACCTTC. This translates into CAWSRGLGYTF.

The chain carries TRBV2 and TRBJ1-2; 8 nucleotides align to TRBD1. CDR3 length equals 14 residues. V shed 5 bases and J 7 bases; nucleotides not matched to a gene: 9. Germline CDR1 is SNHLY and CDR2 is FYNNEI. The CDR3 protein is CASSSKDRVRGYTF. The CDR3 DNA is TGTGCCAGCAGTTCTAAGGACAGGGTTCGTGGCTACACCTTC.

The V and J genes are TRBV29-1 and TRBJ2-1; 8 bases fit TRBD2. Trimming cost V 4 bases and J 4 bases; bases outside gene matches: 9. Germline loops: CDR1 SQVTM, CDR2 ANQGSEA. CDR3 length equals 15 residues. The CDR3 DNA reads TGCAGCGTTGGTAGGGCGGGAGGACCTTACAATGAGCAGTTCTTC. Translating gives CSVGRAGGPYNEQFF.

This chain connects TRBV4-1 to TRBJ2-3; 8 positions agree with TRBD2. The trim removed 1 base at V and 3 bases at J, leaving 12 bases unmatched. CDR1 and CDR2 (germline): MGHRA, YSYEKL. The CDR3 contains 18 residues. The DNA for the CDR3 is TGCGCCAGCAGCCAAGGTCGTCGGGAGGGCCCTCGGACAGATACGCAGTATTTT. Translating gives CASSQGRREGPRTDTQYF.

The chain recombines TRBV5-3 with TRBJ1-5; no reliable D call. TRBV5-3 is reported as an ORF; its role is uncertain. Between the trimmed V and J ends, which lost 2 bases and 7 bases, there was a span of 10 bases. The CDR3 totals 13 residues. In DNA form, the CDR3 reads TGTGCCAGAAGCTTTCGACTAACCCAGCCCCAGCATTTT. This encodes CARSFRLTQPQHF.

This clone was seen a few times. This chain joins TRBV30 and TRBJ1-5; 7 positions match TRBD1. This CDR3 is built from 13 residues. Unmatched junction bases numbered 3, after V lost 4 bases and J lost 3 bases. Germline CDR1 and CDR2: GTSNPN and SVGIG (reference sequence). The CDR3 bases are TGTGCCTGGAATGACAGGGCCAATCAGCCCCAGCATTTT. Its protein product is CAWNDRANQPQHF.

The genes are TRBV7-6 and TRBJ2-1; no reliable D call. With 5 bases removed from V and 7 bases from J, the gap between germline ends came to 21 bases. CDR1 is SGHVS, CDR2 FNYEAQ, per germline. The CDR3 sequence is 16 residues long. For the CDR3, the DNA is TGTGCCAGCAGCCCTCTAGACGGCCCGGCCGGGAATGAGCAGTTCTTC. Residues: CASSPLDGPAGNEQFF.